This is a list of T cell receptor beta chains from one sample in a study of cytomegalovirus exposure and HLA in healthy donors. Some clones are missing from TCRdb's copy, which holds only in-frame ones; the method was immunoSEQ multiplex PCR. The sample holds hundreds of thousands of clones, roughly 78% seen once. What was sequenced was PBMCs. Receptor source: a boy between 5 and 17 years old in good health and CMV-seronegative. The CDR3 runs from the conserved cysteine through the conserved F or W. The order of the fields is CDR3 DNA, CDR3 protein, D gene, clone size, V gene, J gene. D genes are given only for firm matches. Not every row has a clone size; where given, it reads once, few, many or a size class.

CDR3 DNA: TGTGCCAGCACCCGGGCAGGGCTAGTGAAACTGTTTTTT; CDR3 protein: CASTRAGLVKLFF; D gene: -; clone size: -; V gene: TRBV6-6; J gene: TRBJ1-4
CDR3 DNA: TGCGCCAGCAGGCCAGCGGGAAGCACAGATACGCAGTATTTT; CDR3 protein: CASRPAGSTDTQYF; D gene: TRBD2; clone size: few; V gene: TRBV5-1; J gene: TRBJ2-3
CDR3 DNA: TGTGCCAGCAGCCGAACGCGGTCTGGCTACACCTTC; CDR3 protein: CASSRTRSGYTF; D gene: -; clone size: few; V gene: TRBV7-8; J gene: TRBJ1-2
CDR3 DNA: TGTGCCAGCCACCACCCTCACAGTTTGAACACTGAAGCTTTCTTT; CDR3 protein: CASHHPHSLNTEAFF; D gene: -; clone size: -; V gene: TRBV18; J gene: TRBJ1-1
CDR3 DNA: TGTGCCAGCAGCCCGCGCCAGGGGGGCGGAGGACAGCCCCAGCATTTT; CDR3 protein: CASSPRQGGGGQPQHF; D gene: TRBD1; clone size: -; V gene: TRBV11-2; J gene: TRBJ1-5
CDR3 DNA: TGTGCCAGTAGTATAGGCCAGGAAGGATCACCCCTCCACTTT; CDR3 protein: CASSIGQEGSPLHF; D gene: -; clone size: -; V gene: TRBV19; J gene: TRBJ1-6
CDR3 DNA: TGTGCCAGTAGTACCTACTCGCGCGGTACGCAGTATTTT; CDR3 protein: CASSTYSRGTQYF; D gene: -; clone size: -; V gene: TRBV19; J gene: TRBJ2-3
CDR3 DNA: TGTGCCAGCAGCTTATTGTACAGGGGGCGGACTGAAGCTTTCTTT; CDR3 protein: CASSLLYRGRTEAFF; D gene: TRBD1; clone size: -; V gene: TRBV7-9; J gene: TRBJ1-1
CDR3 DNA: TGTGCCAGCAGCCCGGGGGGGGGACTAGTCTACAATGAGCAGTTCTTC; CDR3 protein: CASSPGGGLVYNEQFF; D gene: TRBD2; clone size: -; V gene: TRBV7-9; J gene: TRBJ2-1
CDR3 DNA: TGTGCTAGTGGTTTGAGTGGCAGAAGAAGCTCCTACGAGCAGTACTTC; CDR3 protein: CASGLSGRRSSYEQYF; D gene: -; clone size: -; V gene: TRBV12-5; J gene: TRBJ2-7
CDR3 DNA: TGTGCCTGGAGCCCGGGACAGGGGGATGCCGGGGAGCTGTTTTTT; CDR3 protein: CAWSPGQGDAGELFF; D gene: TRBD1; clone size: once; V gene: TRBV30; J gene: TRBJ2-2
CDR3 DNA: TGTGCCAGCAGATACAGGGGCGTTTCCTCCTACGAGCAGTACTTC; CDR3 protein: CASRYRGVSSYEQYF; D gene: TRBD1; clone size: -; V gene: TRBV6-5; J gene: TRBJ2-7
CDR3 DNA: TGTGCCAGCAGTTTCGTGACAGGACACCCTACGGAGCAGTACTTC; CDR3 protein: CASSFVTGHPTEQYF; D gene: -; clone size: -; V gene: TRBV27; J gene: TRBJ2-7
CDR3 DNA: TGTGCCAGCAGCTTAGGGACTAGCGGGAGGGCTCGAGAGACCCAGTACTTC; CDR3 protein: CASSLGTSGRARETQYF; D gene: TRBD2; clone size: -; V gene: TRBV11-3; J gene: TRBJ2-5
CDR3 DNA: TGTGCCGGATCAAGCGGGCACACAGATACGCAGTATTTT; CDR3 protein: CAGSSGHTDTQYF; D gene: -; clone size: once; V gene: TRBV2; J gene: TRBJ2-3
CDR3 DNA: TGTGCCAGCAGCTTAGGTGGCAGTGGTTATGGCTACACCTTC; CDR3 protein: CASSLGGSGYGYTF; D gene: -; clone size: -; V gene: TRBV11-2; J gene: TRBJ1-2
CDR3 DNA: TGTGCCAGCAGCTCCCTCCCCGGTCAGCCCCAGCATTTT; CDR3 protein: CASSSLPGQPQHF; D gene: -; clone size: -; V gene: TRBV5-4; J gene: TRBJ1-5
CDR3 DNA: TGTGCCAGCAGTGAAGCGGGGACAGGGCGTCTGTTTTTT; CDR3 protein: CASSEAGTGRLFF; D gene: TRBD1; clone size: few; V gene: TRBV6-1; J gene: TRBJ2-2
CDR3 DNA: TGTGCCAGCAGCTTGGGTCGGTTTAATGAAAAACTGTTTTTT; CDR3 protein: CASSLGRFNEKLFF; D gene: -; clone size: -; V gene: TRBV5-6; J gene: TRBJ1-4
CDR3 DNA: TGTGCCAGCACCTATCTCGGGATAACAGATACGCAGTATTTT; CDR3 protein: CASTYLGITDTQYF; D gene: -; clone size: once; V gene: TRBV7-8; J gene: TRBJ2-3
CDR3 DNA: TGTGCCAGCAGCTCCCCCGGGACAGGGAATGAAGCTTTCTTT; CDR3 protein: CASSSPGTGNEAFF; D gene: TRBD1; clone size: -; V gene: TRBV11-2; J gene: TRBJ1-1
CDR3 DNA: TGCGCCAGCAGTGAAGGAGGGGATAATGGCTACACCTTC; CDR3 protein: CASSEGGDNGYTF; D gene: -; clone size: few; V gene: TRBV10-1; J gene: TRBJ1-2
CDR3 DNA: TGTGCCAGCAGCGCCCGGGGGGGGCGGTACAATGAGCAGTTCTTC; CDR3 protein: CASSARGGRYNEQFF; D gene: TRBD2; clone size: -; V gene: TRBV13; J gene: TRBJ2-1
CDR3 DNA: TGTGCCAGCACCCGGGACAGGGAGCGAGGTCACACCATATATTTT; CDR3 protein: CASTRDRERGHTIYF; D gene: TRBD1; clone size: -; V gene: TRBV2; J gene: TRBJ1-3
CDR3 DNA: TGTGCCAGCAGCTCGCTGGGACTAGCCGATAGCTCCTACGAGCAGTACTTC; CDR3 protein: CASSSLGLADSSYEQYF; D gene: TRBD2; clone size: once; V gene: TRBV5-6; J gene: TRBJ2-7
CDR3 DNA: TGTGCCACCAGCAGAGATAGAGGACAACTGAACTATGGCTACACCTTC; CDR3 protein: CATSRDRGQLNYGYTF; D gene: -; clone size: -; V gene: TRBV15; J gene: TRBJ1-2
CDR3 DNA: TGTGCCAGCAGCCAAGATCGACAGGGGAACTATGGCTACACCTTC; CDR3 protein: CASSQDRQGNYGYTF; D gene: TRBD1; clone size: -; V gene: TRBV4-2; J gene: TRBJ1-2
CDR3 DNA: TGTGCCACCAGCAGAGATAAAAGCGGCGCTCAGGAAAAACTGTTTTTT; CDR3 protein: CATSRDKSGAQEKLFF; D gene: -; clone size: -; V gene: TRBV15; J gene: TRBJ1-4
CDR3 DNA: TGTGCCAGCAGTTCAGGGGTCGAGCAGTACTTC; CDR3 protein: CASSSGVEQYF; D gene: -; clone size: -; V gene: TRBV7-9; J gene: TRBJ2-7
CDR3 DNA: TGTGCCAGCAGCTTGGTGGGACAGGGTCACACTGAAGCTTTCTTC; CDR3 protein: CASSLVGQGHTEAFF; D gene: TRBD1; clone size: once; V gene: TRBV7-3; J gene: TRBJ1-1
CDR3 DNA: TGTGCCAGCATGGTAGCGGGAGCGGGAGAGCAGTACTTC; CDR3 protein: CASMVAGAGEQYF; D gene: TRBD2; clone size: once; V gene: TRBV2; J gene: TRBJ2-7
CDR3 DNA: TGTGCCATCAGTGACCGGGGGAGCGGGAGAGCCTACGAGCAGTACTTC; CDR3 protein: CAISDRGSGRAYEQYF; D gene: TRBD2; clone size: -; V gene: TRBV10-3; J gene: TRBJ2-7
CDR3 DNA: TGTGCCAGCTCTCGGGAGACGGGCGAAAAACTGTTTTTT; CDR3 protein: CASSRETGEKLFF; D gene: -; clone size: -; V gene: TRBV2; J gene: TRBJ1-4
CDR3 DNA: TGTGCCGGAAGCAAGGGGCCCACTGAAGCTTTCTTT; CDR3 protein: CAGSKGPTEAFF; D gene: -; clone size: -; V gene: TRBV30; J gene: TRBJ1-1
CDR3 DNA: TGCAGCGTTGATTCCCTTTCTTTCGGGGAGACCCAGTACTTC; CDR3 protein: CSVDSLSFGETQYF; D gene: -; clone size: -; V gene: TRBV29-1; J gene: TRBJ2-5
CDR3 DNA: TGTGCCAGCAGCCCCCGTATGGCAGGGGGAACGAAAAACTATGGCTACACCTTC; CDR3 protein: CASSPRMAGGTKNYGYTF; D gene: TRBD1; clone size: -; V gene: TRBV7-8; J gene: TRBJ1-2
CDR3 DNA: TGTGCCAGCAGCTTGGTCCCCCAGAACACTGAAGCTTTCTTT; CDR3 protein: CASSLVPQNTEAFF; D gene: -; clone size: -; V gene: TRBV5-6; J gene: TRBJ1-1
CDR3 DNA: TGTGCCAGCAGATCGGGACAGTACACCGGGGAGCTGTTTTTT; CDR3 protein: CASRSGQYTGELFF; D gene: TRBD1; clone size: -; V gene: TRBV6-4; J gene: TRBJ2-2
CDR3 DNA: TGTGCCAGCAGTGCAAGTACAGGGAGCGTTTGGCAGTACTTC; CDR3 protein: CASSASTGSVWQYF; D gene: -; clone size: once; V gene: TRBV6-1; J gene: TRBJ2-7
CDR3 DNA: TGTGCCAGCACCGGGACAGGGGGTTATGGCTACACCTTC; CDR3 protein: CASTGTGGYGYTF; D gene: TRBD1; clone size: -; V gene: TRBV6-5; J gene: TRBJ1-2
CDR3 DNA: TGTGCCAGCAGCCCTTATGGACAGAAGGATGGCTACACCTTC; CDR3 protein: CASSPYGQKDGYTF; D gene: -; clone size: -; V gene: TRBV4-2; J gene: TRBJ1-2
CDR3 DNA: TGTGCTAGCAGCTTACTAGCGGGGGGTTCTATGGATACGCAGTATTTT; CDR3 protein: CASSLLAGGSMDTQYF; D gene: TRBD2; clone size: few; V gene: TRBV7-7; J gene: TRBJ2-3
CDR3 DNA: TGTTCCAGCAGCTTGGCGAAGTTAAAGGGGGTGGGCGACACCGGGGAGCTGTTTTTT; CDR3 protein: CSSSLAKLKGVGDTGELFF; D gene: -; clone size: -; V gene: TRBV7-9; J gene: TRBJ2-2
CDR3 DNA: TGTGCCAGCAGTTTCACAGGGGCCGATCAGCCCCAGCATTTT; CDR3 protein: CASSFTGADQPQHF; D gene: TRBD1; clone size: -; V gene: TRBV27; J gene: TRBJ1-5
CDR3 DNA: TGTGCCAGCAGCCAACCGGGCCCGAAGCGGTACGAGCAGTACTTC; CDR3 protein: CASSQPGPKRYEQYF; D gene: -; clone size: -; V gene: TRBV14; J gene: TRBJ2-7
CDR3 DNA: TGTGCCAGCTCACCGGACAGCGACTATGGCTACACCTTC; CDR3 protein: CASSPDSDYGYTF; D gene: -; clone size: once; V gene: TRBV18; J gene: TRBJ1-2
CDR3 DNA: TGTGCCAGCAGTACCCCCCGCCGAGCGGCCTACGAGCAGTACTTC; CDR3 protein: CASSTPRRAAYEQYF; D gene: -; clone size: -; V gene: TRBV6-5; J gene: TRBJ2-7
CDR3 DNA: TGTGCCGTAAGGACTAGCGGGCCCCCTAGCTCCTACAATGAGCAGTTCTTC; CDR3 protein: CAVRTSGPPSSYNEQFF; D gene: TRBD2; clone size: few; V gene: TRBV10-3; J gene: TRBJ2-1
CDR3 DNA: TGTGCCAGCAGCCCACCGACGGGCTCCTACAATGAGCAGTTCTTC; CDR3 protein: CASSPPTGSYNEQFF; D gene: -; clone size: -; V gene: TRBV5-4; J gene: TRBJ2-1
CDR3 DNA: TGTGCCAGCAGCTCCACAGAGAACACTGAAGCTTTCTTT; CDR3 protein: CASSSTENTEAFF; D gene: -; clone size: -; V gene: TRBV6-5; J gene: TRBJ1-1
CDR3 DNA: TGTGCCAGCAACCGGGACACTGGGTACGAGCAGTACTTC; CDR3 protein: CASNRDTGYEQYF; D gene: -; clone size: -; V gene: TRBV2; J gene: TRBJ2-7
CDR3 DNA: TGCAGCGTTCGAGACAGGGCGAACACTGAAGCTTTCTTT; CDR3 protein: CSVRDRANTEAFF; D gene: TRBD1; clone size: once; V gene: TRBV29-1; J gene: TRBJ1-1
CDR3 DNA: TGTGCCAGCAGCTCGACAGATACGCAGTATTTT; CDR3 protein: CASSSTDTQYF; D gene: -; clone size: -; V gene: TRBV5-4; J gene: TRBJ2-3
CDR3 DNA: TGTGCCAGCAGCTTGAAACTTTCTGGGCCCTACGAGCAGTACTTC; CDR3 protein: CASSLKLSGPYEQYF; D gene: -; clone size: -; V gene: TRBV5-4; J gene: TRBJ2-7